This TCR beta chain originates from a study of blood T cells in healthy people across ages. Whole-study context: For every two T cells, template switching captured about one barcoded beta molecule. Findings of the study overall: Changes seen in expanded clonotypes were possibly confounded by donor CMV status left unknown.

This clonotype was counted only a few times. Antigen: not known. Combining a sample-barcoded 5' primer with a J-beta primer mix, a second PCR ran for roughly 6 to 12 cycles. Researchers report that a template-switch adaptor with 12 random nucleotides tagged each cDNA molecule. TCRdb passed the 5' RACE reads through MiXCR, listing each CDR3 protein once. The profile shows about 780,000 distinct CDR3 sequences, around half of them singletons. Germline V gene data show CDR1 as DFQATT and CDR2 as SNEGSKA (reference sequence). The CDR3 totals 14 residues. V gave up 3 bases and J gave up 6 bases, with 16 bases separating them. Isolation of PBMCs gave at least 7 million cells per sample.

The clonotype comes from a man aged 80 or over in good health. This chain links TRBV20-1 with TRBJ2-3; the D gene is possibly TRBD2 (5 bases). Sequenced: blood. As DNA, the CDR3 is TGCAGTGCTAGGGCAGGAGGAACCGTGGATACGCAGTATTTT. It translates to CSARAGGTVDTQYF.